The 23 T cell receptor beta chains given below trace back to one sample, sequenced in a study of early T cells in non-severe SARS-CoV-2 infection. TCRdb re-analysed the 5' RACE reads in MiXCR, keeping a single row per CDR3 protein. The sample consists of about 55,000 distinct CDR3 sequences, under 15% of them appearing once. Sequences were derived from whole blood, sampled at baseline. The receptor source for this set is an adult who was a healthcare worker with PCR-confirmed SARS-CoV-2 infection or an uninfected control (not recorded which).

This chain uses TRBV28 with TRBJ1-2; D may be TRBD1 (6 bases). CDR3 size: 17 residues. Germline CDR1 is MDHEN and CDR2 is SYDVKM. Between the trimmed V and J ends, which lost 7 bases and 4 bases, there was a span of 25 bases. CDR3 DNA: TGTGCCAGCAAAGATCAGGGAGGGACATACCTTGCCTATGGCTACACCTTC. It translates to CASKDQGGTYLAYGYTF.

In its sample, this clonotype was seen a few times. This rearrangement joins TRBV19 to TRBJ2-2; D gene uncertain. The germline CDR1 and CDR2 sequences are LNHDA and SQIVND (reference sequence). Trimming removed 10 bases at V and 5 bases at J, with 8 bases between. The CDR3 runs to 11 residues. CDR3 in amino acids: CANMKTGELFF. CDR3 bases: TGTGCCAACATGAAAACCGGGGAGCTGTTTTTT.

The rearrangement uses TRBV20-1 and TRBJ2-7; perhaps TRBD2 as D (6 bases). Germline CDR1 is DFQATT and CDR2 is SNEGSKA (reference sequence). The CDR3 is 10 amino acids. DNA of the CDR3: TGCACCGGCGGGGACTACGAGCAGTACTTC. Translation gives CTGGDYEQYF.

V gene TRBV11-2 combines with J gene TRBJ2-3; a weak D match, TRBD2 (7 bases). This CDR3 is built from 15 residues. CDR1 is SGHAT, CDR2 FQNNGV, per germline. Deletions cut 6 bases from V and 2 bases from J, with 15 bases between. CDR3 bases: TGTGCCAGCAGGCCCTACGGGGGGCACACAGATACGCAGTATTTT. It is translated as CASRPYGGHTDTQYF.

This clonotype was found a few times. The chain recombines TRBV29-1 with TRBJ2-3, with D possibly being TRBD1 (5 bases). The V and J ends lost 3 bases and 0 bases respectively, with 10 bases between them. The CDR3 consists of 14 residues. Germline CDR1 is SQVTM and CDR2 is ANQGSEA. CDR3 residues: CSVEGRTSTDTQYF. The DNA for the CDR3 is TGCAGCGTTGAGGGGCGAACTAGCACAGATACGCAGTATTTT.

V gene TRBV20-1 combines with J gene TRBJ1-6; 12 bases fit TRBD1. The J segment lost 9 bases and the V segment lost 6 bases, leaving 9 bases of the junction unmatched. CDR1 is DFQATT and CDR2 is SNEGSKA in the germline V gene (reference sequence). The CDR3 has 15 amino acids. CDR3 sequence reads: CSATGTGGVSSPLHF. DNA for the CDR3: TGCAGTGCCACCGGGACAGGGGGCGTGAGTTCACCCCTCCACTTT.

V usage is TRBV3-1 and J usage is TRBJ2-2; 8 nucleotides agree with TRBD2. The CDR3 runs 20 residues. V gave up 4 bases and J gave up 2 bases; unmatched junction bases: 18. Germline V gives CDR1 LGHDT, CDR2 YNNKEL (reference sequence). The DNA for the CDR3 is TGTGCCAGCAGCCCTCCGAGGGGAGCGGGAGTCCCCCCCAACACCGGGGAGCTGTTTTTT. It is translated as CASSPPRGAGVPPNTGELFF.

The V gene is TRBV11-2, the J gene TRBJ2-5, with TRBD2 matching over 8 bases. This CDR3 is 13 amino acids long. The J segment lost 3 bases and the V segment lost 4 bases, leaving 1 base of the junction unmatched. Germline CDR1 reads SGHAT; CDR2 reads FQNNGV. This CDR3 reads CASSWGLEETQYF. As DNA, the CDR3 is TGTGCCAGCAGCTGGGGACTAGAAGAGACCCAGTACTTC.

The V and J genes are TRBV18 and TRBJ2-7; TRBD1 might be the D (5 bases). Germline CDR1 reads KGHSH; CDR2 reads LQKENI. V lost 1 base, J lost 3 bases, and 7 bases lay in between. The CDR3 length is 13 residues. The CDR3 loop is CASSPRQLYEQYF. CDR3 DNA: TGTGCCAGCTCACCACGACAGCTCTACGAGCAGTACTTC.

The CDR3 coding sequence is TGTGCCACCAGTGGAGGGATATCCGGGGAGCTGTTTTTT. Residues: CATSGGISGELFF. This sequence joins TRBV24-1 and TRBJ2-2, with TRBD2 as a possible D gene (5 bases). Germline assignment: CDR1 KGHDR and CDR2 SFDVKD. The ends were cut back, 5 bases at V and 6 bases at J, with 9 bases in the middle. The CDR3 has 13 residues.

This clonotype was seen a handful of times. The CDR3, as DNA: TGTGCCAGTAGTGACAGGGGTAATATAGCCAAAAACATTCAGTACTTC. Translation gives CASSDRGNIAKNIQYF. The rearrangement uses TRBV19 and TRBJ2-4, with 8 bases that match TRBD1. The CDR3 runs to 16 residues. V shed 5 bases, J shed 0 bases, and the junction held 6 bases outside the gene matches. Looked up from germline, CDR1 is LNHDA and CDR2 is SQIVND (reference sequence).

This chain links TRBV5-1 with TRBJ2-5; D unresolved. The V end lost 7 bases, the J end lost 5 bases, and 9 bases lay between the germline ends. The CDR3 spans 11 residues. Germline CDR1 is SGHRS and CDR2 is YFSETQ. The CDR3 region is CASGEYETQYF. CDR3 in DNA: TGCGCCAGCGGGGAATACGAGACCCAGTACTTC. Full variable domain (outside the CDR3, taken from reference TRBV5-1 and TRBJ2-5): KAGVTQTPRYLIKTRGQQVTLSCSPISGHRSVSWYQQTPGQGLQFLFEYFSETQRNKGNFPGRFSGRQFSNSRSEMNVSTLELGDSALYLCASGEYETQYFGPGTRLLVL.

This rearrangement joins TRBV30 to TRBJ1-2, with D uncertain. CDR1 and CDR2 (germline): GTSNPN, SVGIG (reference sequence). The length of the CDR3 is 12 residues. V was shortened by 1 base and J by 1 base, with 4 bases between the two germline ends. CDR3 sequence: CAWSENNYGYTF. CDR3 in DNA: TGTGCCTGGAGTGAGAATAACTATGGCTACACCTTC.

This clonotype has ten or more counts. The chain carries TRBV5-1 and TRBJ2-7, with a tentative D call TRBD2 (7 bases). V lost 4 bases and J lost 0, with 26 bases in between. The germline CDR1 and CDR2 sequences are SGHRS and YFSETQ. The CDR3 has 19 amino acids. CDR3 sequence reads: CASSPSPAGVPDSSYEQYF. CDR3 nucleotide sequence: TGCGCCAGCAGCCCTTCTCCCGCGGGAGTCCCGGACAGCTCCTACGAGCAGTACTTC.

The chain employs TRBV2 and TRBJ2-7; unclear D gene. Germline CDR1 reads SNHLY; CDR2 reads FYNNEI. Trimming took off 5 bases at V and 7 bases at J, with 12 bases between the two ends. The CDR3 has 12 residues. The CDR3 region has the DNA TGTGCCAGCAGTCCGGGTTTCTGGGAGCAGTACTTC. It codes for CASSPGFWEQYF.

This clonotype was counted only a few times. This sequence joins TRBV6-6 and TRBJ2-1; D unresolved. V gave up 7 bases and J gave up 1 base, with 11 bases separating them. This CDR3 has 14 amino acids. Germline values: CDR1 MNHNY, CDR2 SVGAGI (reference sequence). For the CDR3, the DNA is TGTGCCAGCACCCTTTTAGGTTCCTACAATGAGCAGTTCTTC. Encoded protein: CASTLLGSYNEQFF.

The V gene is TRBV11-2, the J gene TRBJ2-1; unclear D gene. Germline CDR1 is SGHAT and CDR2 is FQNNGV. The V end was cut by 5 bases, the J end by 8 bases, with 13 bases between. The CDR3 is 13 amino acids. The CDR3 DNA sequence: TGTGCCAGCAGCCTCCCCTCGGCGGATGAGCAGTTCTTC. Translated: CASSLPSADEQFF. The complete variable domain, with remaining parts taken from reference TRBV11-2 and TRBJ2-1, reads EAGVAQSPRYKIIEKRQSVAFWCNPISGHATLYWYQQILGQGPKLLIQFQNNGVVDDSQLPKDRFSAERLKGVDSTLKIQPAKLEDSAVYLCASSLPSADEQFFGPGTRLTVL.

This sequence joins TRBV12-3 or TRBV12-4 and TRBJ1-3; D gene unclear. This CDR3 has 14 amino acids. Trimming removed 8 bases from V and 4 bases from J, with 15 bases in between. CDR3: CASGYMTFGNTIYF. The CDR3 DNA is TGTGCCAGCGGGTATATGACATTCGGAAACACCATATATTTT.

This clonotype was detected ten times or more. V gene TRBV7-2 combines with J gene TRBJ1-5; the D is unclear. Germline CDR1 and CDR2: SGHTA and FQGNSA. The CDR3 has 12 amino acids. Trimming removed 5 bases at V and 7 bases at J, with 9 bases between. The DNA for the CDR3 is TGTGCCAGCAGCATACCGTACCAGCCCCAGCATTTT. Its protein product is CASSIPYQPQHF.

The chain couples TRBV2 to TRBJ2-5; unclear D gene. Deletions cut 7 bases from V and 4 bases from J, with 7 bases between. Germline V gene data show CDR1 as SNHLY and CDR2 as FYNNEI. This CDR3 is built from 11 residues. CDR3 amino acids: CASNPVETQYF. DNA of the CDR3: TGTGCCAGCAATCCAGTAGAGACCCAGTACTTC.

This clonotype was seen more than once but under ten times. V usage is TRBV9 and J usage is TRBJ2-2; no clear D gene. Germline V lookup: CDR1 SGDLS, CDR2 YYNGEE. Trimming shortened V by 4 bases and J by 1 base, and 8 bases separated the two germline ends. The CDR3 has 14 residues. The CDR3 DNA follows: TGTGCCAGCAGCCCCGACCTGAACACCGGGGAGCTGTTTTTT. This gives the protein CASSPDLNTGELFF.

In DNA form, the CDR3 reads TGTGCCAGCAGTTTCGGGACAACGGGCTACACCTTC. It codes for CASSFGTTGYTF. The rearrangement links TRBV12-3 or TRBV12-4 to TRBJ1-2; maybe TRBD1 (6 bases). The CDR3 extends over 12 amino acids. V was cut by 3 bases and J by 8 bases, with 10 bases left in between.

This clonotype was counted between two and nine times. V gene TRBV28 combines with J gene TRBJ2-7; 7 bases are shared with TRBD1. Germline CDR1 is MDHEN and CDR2 is SYDVKM. The J segment lost 1 base and the V segment lost 5 bases, leaving 11 bases of the junction unmatched. The CDR3 covers 16 residues. CDR3: CASSRDSNTLSYEQYF. As DNA, the CDR3 is TGTGCCAGCAGTAGGGACAGCAACACATTATCCTACGAGCAGTACTTC.